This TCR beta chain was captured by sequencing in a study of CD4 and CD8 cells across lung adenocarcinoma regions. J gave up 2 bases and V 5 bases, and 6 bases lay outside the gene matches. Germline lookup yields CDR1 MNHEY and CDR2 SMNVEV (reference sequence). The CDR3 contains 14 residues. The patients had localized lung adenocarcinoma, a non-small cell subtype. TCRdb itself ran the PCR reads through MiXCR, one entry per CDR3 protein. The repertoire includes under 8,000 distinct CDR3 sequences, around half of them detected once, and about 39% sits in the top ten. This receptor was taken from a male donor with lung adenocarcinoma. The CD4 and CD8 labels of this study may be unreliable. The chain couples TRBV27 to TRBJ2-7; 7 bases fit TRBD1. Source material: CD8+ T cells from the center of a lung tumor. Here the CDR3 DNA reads TGTGCCAGCAGTCCCTGGGACAGAACCTACGAGCAGTACTTC. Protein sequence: CASSPWDRTYEQYF.